These T cell receptor beta chains were read from a single sample in a study of radiotherapy plus CTLA-4 blockade in lung cancer. Produced via immunoSEQ multiplex PCR; TCRdb's table is partial and in-frame only. This sample has around 91,000 clones, with about 91% found just once. The sample here was peripheral blood, taken from a patient treated with radiotherapy plus ipilimumab. The receptors here all came from a human donor with non-small cell lung cancer that progressed on radiotherapy plus ipilimumab. CDR3s include the opening cysteine and the closing phenylalanine or tryptophan. D genes are given only for firm matches. Clone size, where shown, is once, few, many, or a class for clones that have expanded.

v_gene: TRBV5-4
j_gene: TRBJ2-1
abundance: -
d_gene: -
CDR3nt: TGTGCCAGCAGCTGGAGGGACAGACCCAATGAGCAGTTCTTC
CDR3aa: CASSWRDRPNEQFF

v_gene: TRBV6-5
j_gene: TRBJ2-3
abundance: -
d_gene: -
CDR3nt: TGTGCCAGCACTGCCACAGGGCTAAGCACAGATACGCAGTATTTT
CDR3aa: CASTATGLSTDTQYF

v_gene: TRBV5-4
j_gene: TRBJ2-1
abundance: -
d_gene: -
CDR3nt: TGTGCCAGCAGCTTGGCCCAGCCCGACAATGAGCAGTTCTTC
CDR3aa: CASSLAQPDNEQFF

v_gene: TRBV19
j_gene: TRBJ2-7
abundance: -
d_gene: -
CDR3nt: TGTGCCAGTAGTATGCTTGGCTTGGGTGGGTACGAGCAGTACTTC
CDR3aa: CASSMLGLGGYEQYF

v_gene: TRBV19
j_gene: TRBJ2-2
abundance: -
d_gene: TRBD1
CDR3nt: TGTGCCAGTAGTACCACAGGGGCGAGGGCCGGGGAGCTGTTTTTT
CDR3aa: CASSTTGARAGELFF

v_gene: TRBV19
j_gene: TRBJ2-1
abundance: -
d_gene: -
CDR3nt: TGTGCCAGTAGTAATACGGGACTCCCCCCCAATGAGCAGTTCTTC
CDR3aa: CASSNTGLPPNEQFF

v_gene: TRBV27
j_gene: TRBJ2-3
abundance: -
d_gene: TRBD2
CDR3nt: TGTGCCAGCAGAGGCGGGAGTGGACTAAGAACAGATACGCAGTATTTT
CDR3aa: CASRGGSGLRTDTQYF

v_gene: TRBV5-6
j_gene: TRBJ1-1
abundance: -
d_gene: -
CDR3nt: TGTGCCAGCAGCGATGAAGGGGACACTGAAGCTTTCTTT
CDR3aa: CASSDEGDTEAFF

v_gene: TRBV4-1
j_gene: TRBJ1-2
abundance: -
d_gene: -
CDR3nt: TGCGCCAGCAGCCAAGAAGGGCAGTACTATGGCTACACCTTC
CDR3aa: CASSQEGQYYGYTF

v_gene: TRBV6-5
j_gene: TRBJ1-3
abundance: -
d_gene: -
CDR3nt: TGTGCCAGCAGTTACTCGCGATCCGCCTCTGGAAACACCATATATTTT
CDR3aa: CASSYSRSASGNTIYF

v_gene: TRBV2
j_gene: TRBJ1-2
abundance: -
d_gene: -
CDR3nt: TGTGCCAGCAGTACGACAGGAGACTATGGCTACACCTTC
CDR3aa: CASSTTGDYGYTF

v_gene: TRBV4-1
j_gene: TRBJ2-1
abundance: once
d_gene: TRBD2
CDR3nt: TGCGCCAGCAGCCCCCGTGCTAGCGGGAGCGGGGGGCAGTTCTTC
CDR3aa: CASSPRASGSGGQFF

v_gene: TRBV7-3
j_gene: TRBJ2-2
abundance: -
d_gene: -
CDR3nt: TGTGCCAGCAGCTTAGGTTCGGACCGTGGCGGGGAGCTGTTTTTT
CDR3aa: CASSLGSDRGGELFF

v_gene: TRBV19
j_gene: TRBJ2-2
abundance: -
d_gene: -
CDR3nt: TGTGCCAGTAGTTCCCCTGGCGGAGGCGGGAACACCGGGGAGCTGTTTTTT
CDR3aa: CASSSPGGGGNTGELFF

v_gene: TRBV10-3
j_gene: TRBJ2-2
abundance: -
d_gene: TRBD2
CDR3nt: TGTGCCACATCCCTCCTCCCGACTAGCGGGAGTACCGGCGGGGAGCTGTTTTTT
CDR3aa: CATSLLPTSGSTGGELFF

v_gene: TRBV21-1
j_gene: TRBJ1-2
abundance: -
d_gene: -
CDR3nt: TGTGCCAGCAGCAAAGCTCCCGGGACAGGGATCTATGGCTACACCTTC
CDR3aa: CASSKAPGTGIYGYTF

v_gene: TRBV4-2
j_gene: TRBJ2-1
abundance: -
d_gene: TRBD2
CDR3nt: TGTGCCAGCAGCCACGAACGCGGACTAGCGGGAGTAAATGAGCAGTTCTTC
CDR3aa: CASSHERGLAGVNEQFF

v_gene: TRBV9
j_gene: TRBJ2-3
abundance: -
d_gene: -
CDR3nt: TGTGCCAGCAGTGCGGGACCAGAAGGGGATACGCAGTATTTT
CDR3aa: CASSAGPEGDTQYF

v_gene: TRBV11-2
j_gene: TRBJ2-5
abundance: -
d_gene: -
CDR3nt: TGTGCCAGCAGCTTTAGGGGGGAGACCCAGTACTTC
CDR3aa: CASSFRGETQYF

v_gene: TRBV2
j_gene: TRBJ1-1
abundance: -
d_gene: TRBD1
CDR3nt: TGTGCCAGCAGTGGCAGGGGGACTGAAGCTTTCTTT
CDR3aa: CASSGRGTEAFF

v_gene: TRBV20-1
j_gene: TRBJ1-3
abundance: -
d_gene: -
CDR3nt: TGCAGTGCTAGAGACGGAGACACCATATATTTT
CDR3aa: CSARDGDTIYF

v_gene: TRBV19
j_gene: TRBJ1-5
abundance: -
d_gene: -
CDR3nt: TGTGCCAGTAGTCCGGCGGGCACACACAAGAATCAGCCCCAGCATTTT
CDR3aa: CASSPAGTHKNQPQHF

v_gene: TRBV5-5
j_gene: TRBJ2-7
abundance: -
d_gene: -
CDR3nt: TGTGCCAGCAGCCGGGATGAAGCACCGCCGGAGCAGTACTTC
CDR3aa: CASSRDEAPPEQYF

v_gene: TRBV5-1
j_gene: TRBJ1-4
abundance: -
d_gene: -
CDR3nt: TGCGCCAGCAGCTTGATAGGGACTAATGAAAAACTGTTTTTT
CDR3aa: CASSLIGTNEKLFF

v_gene: TRBV2
j_gene: TRBJ1-2
abundance: -
d_gene: TRBD1
CDR3nt: TGTGCCAGCAGCCTGACAGGGCGCGGTGGCTACACCTTC
CDR3aa: CASSLTGRGGYTF

v_gene: TRBV18
j_gene: TRBJ2-3
abundance: -
d_gene: -
CDR3nt: TGTGCCAGCTCAGCCCCTGGGAATACGCAGTATTTT
CDR3aa: CASSAPGNTQYF

v_gene: TRBV5-6
j_gene: TRBJ1-1
abundance: -
d_gene: -
CDR3nt: TGTGCCAGCAGCGGGCCAGGGGTGAACACTGAAGCTTTCTTT
CDR3aa: CASSGPGVNTEAFF

v_gene: TRBV19
j_gene: TRBJ1-2
abundance: -
d_gene: -
CDR3nt: TGTGCCAGTAGTATCGACAGCCTCTATGGCTACACCTTC
CDR3aa: CASSIDSLYGYTF

v_gene: TRBV29-1
j_gene: TRBJ2-7
abundance: -
d_gene: -
CDR3nt: TGCAGCGTTGAAGGGGGGTACGAGCAGTACTTC
CDR3aa: CSVEGGYEQYF

v_gene: TRBV19
j_gene: TRBJ2-4
abundance: -
d_gene: -
CDR3nt: TGTGCCAGTAGTCCCATCAGGAGCGGAATTCAGTACTTC
CDR3aa: CASSPIRSGIQYF

v_gene: TRBV5-1
j_gene: TRBJ2-7
abundance: -
d_gene: -
CDR3nt: TGCGCCAGCAGCTTAGGGGGCTACGAGCAGTACTTC
CDR3aa: CASSLGGYEQYF

v_gene: TRBV29-1
j_gene: TRBJ2-1
abundance: -
d_gene: -
CDR3nt: TGCAGCGTTACCGGAGGGTTCAATGAGCAGTTCTTC
CDR3aa: CSVTGGFNEQFF

v_gene: TRBV30
j_gene: TRBJ2-6
abundance: -
d_gene: -
CDR3nt: TGTGCCTGGGTTCGGGGTCGGACCTCTGGGGCCAACGTCCTGACTTTC
CDR3aa: CAWVRGRTSGANVLTF

v_gene: TRBV11-2
j_gene: TRBJ2-3
abundance: -
d_gene: -
CDR3nt: TGTGCCAGCAGCCGTGGTGTATTCACAGATACGCAGTATTTT
CDR3aa: CASSRGVFTDTQYF

v_gene: TRBV2
j_gene: TRBJ2-1
abundance: once
d_gene: -
CDR3nt: TGTGCCAGCAGTGACGGTGGCGGGGGCCGGCGGGATGAGCAGTTCTTC
CDR3aa: CASSDGGGGRRDEQFF

v_gene: TRBV2
j_gene: TRBJ2-3
abundance: -
d_gene: TRBD1
CDR3nt: TGTGCCAGCAGCTCCGGGACAGGGTCGGCAGATACGCAGTATTTT
CDR3aa: CASSSGTGSADTQYF

v_gene: TRBV4-1
j_gene: TRBJ1-2
abundance: few
d_gene: -
CDR3nt: TGCGCCAGCAGCCAAGACCCCTCACAGGGCTACTATGGCTACACCTTC
CDR3aa: CASSQDPSQGYYGYTF

v_gene: TRBV2
j_gene: TRBJ2-2
abundance: -
d_gene: -
CDR3nt: TGTGCCAGCAGTGAAAGGACTCCTATCACCGGGGAGCTGTTTTTT
CDR3aa: CASSERTPITGELFF

v_gene: TRBV29-1
j_gene: TRBJ2-1
abundance: -
d_gene: -
CDR3nt: TGCAGCGTTGAATTAGGGACCAAAAACAATGAGCAGTTCTTC
CDR3aa: CSVELGTKNNEQFF

v_gene: TRBV5-1
j_gene: TRBJ2-1
abundance: -
d_gene: TRBD2
CDR3nt: TGCGCCAGCAGCCTTAGGTTAGCCACCGGGACTAGCGGGATCAATGAGCAGTTCTTC
CDR3aa: CASSLRLATGTSGINEQFF

v_gene: TRBV5-1
j_gene: TRBJ2-1
abundance: -
d_gene: -
CDR3nt: TGCGCCAGCAGCTTGGAAGGTAGCTCCTACAATGAGCAGTTCTTC
CDR3aa: CASSLEGSSYNEQFF

v_gene: TRBV7-3
j_gene: TRBJ2-1
abundance: once
d_gene: -
CDR3nt: TGTGCCAGCAGCCTCAGTGTCTACAATGAGCAGTTCTTC
CDR3aa: CASSLSVYNEQFF

v_gene: TRBV6-7
j_gene: TRBJ2-7
abundance: -
d_gene: -
CDR3nt: TGTGCCAGCAGTTACGTAGCGGCAACCTACGAGCAGTACTTC
CDR3aa: CASSYVAATYEQYF

v_gene: TRBV7-9
j_gene: TRBJ2-7
abundance: -
d_gene: -
CDR3nt: TGTGCCAGCAGCTTTGCAGGGTCCTACGAGCAGTACTTC
CDR3aa: CASSFAGSYEQYF

v_gene: TRBV19
j_gene: TRBJ1-5
abundance: -
d_gene: -
CDR3nt: TGTGCCAGTAGTATAGGATCCGGGGGAAAGCCCCAGCATTTT
CDR3aa: CASSIGSGGKPQHF

v_gene: TRBV5-1
j_gene: TRBJ2-7
abundance: -
d_gene: -
CDR3nt: TGCGCCAGCCGCCGCTTGGAGGGATCCTACGAGCAGTACTTC
CDR3aa: CASRRLEGSYEQYF

v_gene: TRBV11-3
j_gene: TRBJ2-1
abundance: -
d_gene: TRBD1
CDR3nt: TGTGCCAGCAGCTCGACAGGGCTGACGGGCAATGAGCAGTTCTTC
CDR3aa: CASSSTGLTGNEQFF

v_gene: TRBV5-1
j_gene: TRBJ2-1
abundance: -
d_gene: -
CDR3nt: TGCGCCAGCAGCTGGACCCTGGGAGAAGCTGAGCAGTTCTTC
CDR3aa: CASSWTLGEAEQFF